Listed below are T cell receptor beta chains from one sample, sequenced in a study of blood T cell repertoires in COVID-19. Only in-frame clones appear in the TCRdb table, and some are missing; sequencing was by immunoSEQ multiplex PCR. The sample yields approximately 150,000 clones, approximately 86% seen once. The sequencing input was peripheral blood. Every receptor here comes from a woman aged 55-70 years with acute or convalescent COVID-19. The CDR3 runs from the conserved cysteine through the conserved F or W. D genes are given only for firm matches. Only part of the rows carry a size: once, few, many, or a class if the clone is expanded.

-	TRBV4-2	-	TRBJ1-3	CASSSPAGNTIYF	TGTGCCAGCAGCTCCCCGGCTGGAAACACCATATATTTT
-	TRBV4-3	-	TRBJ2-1	CASSQDRAGGSSYNEQFF	TGCGCCAGCAGCCAAGATAGGGCAGGAGGAAGCTCCTACAATGAGCAGTTCTTC
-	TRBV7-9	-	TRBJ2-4	CASSATSGVDIQYF	TGTGCCAGCAGCGCAACTAGTGGGGTAGACATTCAGTACTTC
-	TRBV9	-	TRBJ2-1	CASSVEWSNEQFF	TGTGCCAGCAGCGTAGAGTGGAGCAATGAGCAGTTCTTC
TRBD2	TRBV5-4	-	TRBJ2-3	CASSTISGGSTDTQYF	TGTGCCAGCAGTACCATTAGCGGGGGGAGCACAGATACGCAGTATTTT
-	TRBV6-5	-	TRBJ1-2	CASSRPGSTYGYTF	TGTGCCAGCAGTAGGCCGGGGTCCACGTATGGCTACACCTTC
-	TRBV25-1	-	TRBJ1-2	CASSEYGGHGYTF	TGTGCCAGCAGTGAATACGGGGGTCATGGCTACACCTTC
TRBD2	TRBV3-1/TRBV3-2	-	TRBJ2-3	CASSRRLGGSTDTQYF	TGTGCCAGCAGCCGTAGACTCGGGGGGAGCACAGATACGCAGTATTTT
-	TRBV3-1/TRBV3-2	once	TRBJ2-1	CASSRDTISYNEQFF	TGTGCCAGCAGCCGGGACACCATCTCCTACAATGAGCAGTTCTTC
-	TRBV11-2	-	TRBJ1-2	CASTPSGDTNYGYTF	TGTGCCAGCACCCCGTCAGGGGACACTAACTATGGCTACACCTTC
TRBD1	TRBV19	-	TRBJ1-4	CASSMGAGGNEKLFF	TGTGCCAGTAGTATGGGTGCAGGGGGGAATGAAAAACTGTTTTTT
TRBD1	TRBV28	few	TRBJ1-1	CASRAQGEIREAFF	TGTGCCAGCAGAGCGCAGGGGGAGATTAGAGAAGCTTTCTTT
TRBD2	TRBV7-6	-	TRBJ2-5	CASSFGTSEYKETQYF	TGTGCCAGCAGCTTCGGGACTAGCGAGTATAAGGAGACCCAGTACTTC
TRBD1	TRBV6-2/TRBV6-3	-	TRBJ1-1	CASSRTGGHTEAFF	TGTGCCAGCAGCCGGACAGGGGGCCACACTGAAGCTTTCTTT
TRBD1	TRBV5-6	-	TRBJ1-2	CASSLVTGGNGYTF	TGTGCCAGCAGCTTGGTAACAGGGGGCAACGGCTACACCTTC
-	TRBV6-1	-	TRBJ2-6	CASSEHRAGANVLTF	TGTGCCAGCAGTGAACACAGGGCTGGGGCCAACGTCCTGACTTTC
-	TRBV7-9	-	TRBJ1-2	CASSLGEGDNYGYTF	TGTGCCAGCAGCTTGGGGGAGGGGGATAACTATGGCTACACCTTC
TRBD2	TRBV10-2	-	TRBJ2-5	CASRLAGGGETQYF	TGCGCCAGTCGACTAGCGGGGGGTGGCGAGACCCAGTACTTC
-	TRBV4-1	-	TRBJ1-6	CASSQDSDLGSPLHF	TGCGCCAGCAGCCAAGATTCAGACTTAGGTTCACCCCTCCACTTT
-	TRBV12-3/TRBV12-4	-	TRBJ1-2	CASSPGTPGGYTF	TGTGCCAGCAGTCCTGGGACTCCGGGAGGCTACACCTTC
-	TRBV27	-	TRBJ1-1	CASRIPGAPEAFF	TGTGCCAGCAGGATCCCAGGGGCGCCTGAAGCTTTCTTT
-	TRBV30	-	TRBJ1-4	CAWSGEAAGVGKLFF	TGTGCCTGGAGTGGGGAAGCCGCGGGTGTTGGAAAACTGTTTTTT
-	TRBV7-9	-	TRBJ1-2	CASSLESREGYTF	TGTGCCAGCAGCTTAGAGAGCCGGGAGGGCTACACCTTC
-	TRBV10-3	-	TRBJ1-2	CAIRTGLGKEGYTF	TGTGCCATCAGAACAGGGTTAGGAAAAGAAGGCTACACCTTC
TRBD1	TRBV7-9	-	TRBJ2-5	CASSLWGQGGGETQYF	TGTGCCAGCAGCCTCTGGGGACAGGGCGGGGGAGAGACCCAGTACTTC
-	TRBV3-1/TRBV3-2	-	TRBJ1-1	CASSSPNRNTEAFF	TGTGCCAGCAGCTCGCCTAACAGGAACACTGAAGCTTTCTTT
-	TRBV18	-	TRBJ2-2	CASSPPTNTGELFF	TGTGCCAGCTCACCACCCACGAACACCGGGGAGCTGTTTTTT
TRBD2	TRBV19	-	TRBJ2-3	CASSATSGGAYGDTQYF	TGTGCCAGTAGTGCTACTAGCGGGGGGGCCTACGGAGATACGCAGTATTTT
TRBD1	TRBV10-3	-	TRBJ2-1	CAISEWRDRNEQFF	TGTGCCATCAGTGAGTGGCGGGACAGGAATGAGCAGTTCTTC
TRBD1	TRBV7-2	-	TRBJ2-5	CASSLLSGGDGETQYF	TGTGCCAGCAGCTTACTGTCAGGGGGCGACGGGGAGACCCAGTACTTC
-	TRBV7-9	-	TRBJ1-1	CASSLAGSGAEAFF	TGTGCCAGCAGCTTAGCGGGTTCGGGGGCTGAAGCTTTCTTT
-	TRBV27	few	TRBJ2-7	CASSLAALVGAPGGEQYF	TGTGCCAGCAGTTTGGCCGCCCTGGTAGGGGCTCCTGGCGGCGAGCAGTACTTC
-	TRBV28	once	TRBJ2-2	CASSSTALTGELFF	TGTGCCAGCAGTTCGACAGCACTCACCGGGGAGCTGTTTTTT
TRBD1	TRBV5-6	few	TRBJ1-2	CASSLGGFIYGYTF	TGTGCCAGCAGCTTAGGGGGCTTCATTTATGGCTACACCTTC
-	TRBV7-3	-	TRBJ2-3	CASGGGSTDTQYF	TGTGCCAGCGGTGGCGGGAGCACAGATACGCAGTATTTT
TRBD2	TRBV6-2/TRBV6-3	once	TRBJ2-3	CASSRLAGDTDTQYF	TGTGCCAGCAGTCGACTAGCGGGGGACACAGATACGCAGTATTTT
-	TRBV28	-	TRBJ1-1	CASSLNLGPGNTEAFF	TGTGCCAGCAGTTTAAACTTGGGCCCCGGGAACACTGAAGCTTTCTTT
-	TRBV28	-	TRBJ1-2	CASATVVDYGYTF	TGTGCCAGTGCTACAGTAGTGGACTATGGCTACACCTTC
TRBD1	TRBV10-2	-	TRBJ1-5	CASRGQSNQPQHF	TGCGCCAGCAGGGGACAGAGTAATCAGCCCCAGCATTTT
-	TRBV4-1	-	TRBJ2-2	CASSPLLAAGELFF	TGCGCCAGCAGCCCCTTGCTAGCTGCCGGGGAGCTGTTTTTT
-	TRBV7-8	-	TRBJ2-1	CASSLAVAGNEQFF	TGTGCCAGCAGCTTAGCGGTGGCGGGGAATGAGCAGTTCTTC
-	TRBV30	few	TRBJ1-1	CAWSVQEGGTEAFF	TGTGCCTGGAGTGTACAGGAGGGTGGCACTGAAGCTTTCTTT
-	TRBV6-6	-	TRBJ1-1	CASSFSGETEAFF	TGTGCCAGCAGTTTTTCAGGGGAGACTGAAGCTTTCTTT
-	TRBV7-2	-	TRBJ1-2	CASSPDRNYGYTF	TGTGCCAGCAGCCCAGACAGGAACTATGGCTACACCTTC
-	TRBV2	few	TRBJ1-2	CASKREGLGYGYTF	TGTGCCAGCAAACGGGAAGGGCTCGGCTATGGCTACACCTTC
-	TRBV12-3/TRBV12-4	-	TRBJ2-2	CASSKLAPGELFF	TGTGCCAGCAGCAAACTAGCCCCCGGGGAGCTGTTTTTT
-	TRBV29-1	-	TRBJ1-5	CSVGGGPGGNQPQHF	TGCAGCGTTGGGGGCGGCCCAGGGGGCAATCAGCCCCAGCATTTT
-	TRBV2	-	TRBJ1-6	CASRNTVLGNSPLHF	TGTGCCAGCAGAAATACAGTGTTGGGTAATTCACCCCTCCACTTT
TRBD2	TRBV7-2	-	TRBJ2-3	CASSLKLVRGGQTQYF	TGTGCCAGCAGCTTAAAATTGGTGCGGGGGGGCCAAACGCAGTATTTT
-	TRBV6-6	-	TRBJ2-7	CASWREPYEQYF	TGTGCCAGCTGGCGGGAACCCTACGAGCAGTACTTC
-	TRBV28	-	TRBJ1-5	CAITRVNSNQPQHF	TGTGCCATAACGCGGGTGAATAGCAATCAGCCCCAGCATTTT